This T cell receptor (beta chain) was profiled in a study of cytomegalovirus exposure and HLA in healthy donors. Using immunoSEQ multiplex PCR, the repertoire was profiled, and TCRdb retains in-frame clones only, with some absent. The sample has approximately 160,000 clones, about 90% seen once. Germline CDR1 SNHLY, CDR2 FYNNEI. The ends lost 2 bases at V and 2 bases at J; junction bases unmatched: 9. There are 16 residues in the CDR3. The sample taken for sequencing was PBMCs. The clonotype comes from a woman aged 18 to 35 in good health and CMV-seropositive. The rearrangement joins TRBV2 to TRBJ2-7, with 7 positions matching TRBD2. The CDR3 region has the DNA TGTGCCAGCAGTGAACTCAGGACGGGAGGCCCCTACGAGCAGTACTTC. Protein sequence: CASSELRTGGPYEQYF.